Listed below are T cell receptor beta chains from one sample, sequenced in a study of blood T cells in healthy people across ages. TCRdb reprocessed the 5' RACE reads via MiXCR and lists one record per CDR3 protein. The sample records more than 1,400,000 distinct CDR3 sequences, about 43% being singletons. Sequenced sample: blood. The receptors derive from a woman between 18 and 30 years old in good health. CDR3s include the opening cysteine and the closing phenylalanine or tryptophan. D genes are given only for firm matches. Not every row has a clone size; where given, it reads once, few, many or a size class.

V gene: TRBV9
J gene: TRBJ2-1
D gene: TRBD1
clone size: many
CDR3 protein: CASSAGTGWNEQFF
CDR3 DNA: TGTGCCAGCAGCGCCGGGACAGGTTGGAATGAGCAGTTCTTC

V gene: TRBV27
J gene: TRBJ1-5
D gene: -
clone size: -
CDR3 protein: CASSFWSNQPQHF
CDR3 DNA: TGTGCCAGCAGTTTTTGGAGCAATCAGCCCCAGCATTTT

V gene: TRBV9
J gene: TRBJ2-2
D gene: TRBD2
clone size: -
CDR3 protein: CASSSPGTSGATNTGELFF
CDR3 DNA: TGTGCCAGCAGCTCTCCCGGGACTAGCGGAGCTACGAACACCGGGGAGCTGTTTTTT

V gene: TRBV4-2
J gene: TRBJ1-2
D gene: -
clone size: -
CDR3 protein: CASSPEDRAYGYTF
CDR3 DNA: TGTGCCAGCAGCCCCGAGGACAGAGCCTATGGCTACACCTTC

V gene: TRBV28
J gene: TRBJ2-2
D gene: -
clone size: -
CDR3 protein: CASSLRTTNTGELFF
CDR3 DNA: TGTGCCAGCAGTTTACGGACAACGAACACCGGGGAGCTGTTTTTT

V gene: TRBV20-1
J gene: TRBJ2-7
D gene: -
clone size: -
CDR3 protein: CSQGRVSYEQYF
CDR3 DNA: TGCAGCCAAGGGCGGGTATCCTACGAGCAGTACTTC

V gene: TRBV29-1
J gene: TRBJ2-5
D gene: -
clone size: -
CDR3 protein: CSAFRGSNQETQYF
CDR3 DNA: TGCAGCGCCTTTAGGGGAAGCAACCAAGAGACCCAGTACTTC

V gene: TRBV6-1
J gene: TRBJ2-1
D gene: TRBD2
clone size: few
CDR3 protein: CASRPDPGLAGDSYNEQFF
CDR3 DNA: TGTGCCAGCAGGCCCGACCCCGGACTAGCGGGAGATTCCTACAATGAGCAGTTCTTC

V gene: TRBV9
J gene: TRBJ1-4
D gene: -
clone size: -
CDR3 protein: CASSVGRAEANEELFF
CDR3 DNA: TGTGCCAGCAGCGTAGGCAGGGCCGAAGCTAATGAAGAACTGTTTTTT

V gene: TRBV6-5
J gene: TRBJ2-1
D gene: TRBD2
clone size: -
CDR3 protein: CASSATLTSRGQFF
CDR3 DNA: TGTGCCAGCAGTGCTACTCTGACTAGCCGCGGGCAGTTCTTC

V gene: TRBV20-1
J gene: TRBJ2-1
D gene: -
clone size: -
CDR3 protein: CSAGDRVNEQFF
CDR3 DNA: TGCAGTGCCGGAGACCGGGTCAATGAGCAGTTCTTC

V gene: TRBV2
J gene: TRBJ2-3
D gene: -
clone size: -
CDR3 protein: CASKRSLGVGDTQYF
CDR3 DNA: TGTGCCAGCAAAAGAAGCCTGGGTGTTGGAGATACGCAGTATTTT

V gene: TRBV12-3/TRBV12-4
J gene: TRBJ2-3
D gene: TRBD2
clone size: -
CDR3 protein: CASSPSSGRNADTQYF
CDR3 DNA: TGTGCCAGCAGCCCATCAAGCGGGAGGAACGCAGATACGCAGTATTTT